The clone carrying this TCR beta chain was counted ten times or more. The antigen remains unidentified. The sample comes from a study of T cells in Graves' hyperthyroidism and ophthalmopathy. Study-wide points: Most clonotypes expanded in thyroid above 0.001 were likewise present in blood.

It was RNA transcripts that yielded the amplified TCR beta CDR3 regions. The HTBI set primed first-round TCR CDR3 RT-PCR. TCRdb reanalysed the multiplex PCR reads using MiXCR and keeps one entry per CDR3 protein. The sample lists approximately 600,000 distinct CDR3 sequences, about 16% occurring once. The sequenced material came from blood. The sequence was collected from a woman in her 30s with Graves' hyperthyroidism.

DNA of the CDR3: TGTGCCAGCAGTGAAGCGTCCGAGGCGGGGGTCTCCTACAATGAGCAGTTCTTC. Its translation: CASSEASEAGVSYNEQFF. J is TRBJ2-1 and V is TRBV6-1, with TRBD2 matching over 7 bases. Per the germline V gene, CDR1 is MNHNS and CDR2 is SASEGT. J was trimmed by 0 bases and V by 0 bases; bases with no gene match: 8. The length of the CDR3 is 18 residues.